A single sample is the source of the 13 T cell receptor beta chains below, sequenced in a study of TIL therapy for anti-PD-1-resistant metastatic lung cancer (dated by TCRdb to about 2021). Per the publication, the time point label means: pre-treatment sample, taken before nivolumab and TIL therapy. Using bias-controlled multiplex PCR with the immunoSEQ v3 hsTCRB kit, the TCR beta CDR3 regions were amplified from genomic DNA. Held by TCRdb, this immuneACCESS table contains in-frame sequences only and omits some clones. Under half of the omission traces to an unresolved V gene where checked; the cause of the rest is unknown. This sample has 54,000 or so clones in its table, and around 87% of those were observed once. The top ten clones comprise just over 2.5% of the sample. The source material was blood, sampled at baseline. The receptors come from a person between 25 and 79 years old with non-small cell lung cancer.

The rearrangement joins TRBV4-1 to TRBJ2-4, with 12 positions matching TRBD2. With 4 bases clipped from V and 4 bases from J, the junction kept 14 bases outside the gene matches. CDR3 length: 19 amino acids. Germline CDR1 is MGHRA and CDR2 is YSYEKL. The DNA of the CDR3 is TGCGCCAGCAGCCCGGATCTGACTAGCGGGGGTACCTCGAAAAACATTCAGTACTTC. It is translated as CASSPDLTSGGTSKNIQYF.

The J gene is TRBJ1-2, the V gene TRBV6-5; no clear D. The V gene lost 6 bases and the J gene lost 4 bases, with 15 bases spanning the gap. The length of the CDR3 is 14 residues. CDR1 and CDR2 from the germline V gene are MNHEY and SVGAGI. CDR3 region: CASSSGTVLYGYTF. The DNA of the CDR3 is TGTGCCAGCAGCAGCGGTACAGTCCTCTATGGCTACACCTTC.

The table lists this clone with a few counts. The chain employs TRBV21-1 and TRBJ1-6. TRBV21-1 is a documented pseudogene. There are 14 residues in the CDR3. CDR3 region: CASSNGGVYSPLHF. The DNA for the CDR3 is TGTGCCAGCAGCAACGGGGGGGTCTATTCACCCCTCCACTTT.

The chain is built from TRBV9 and TRBJ1-2; perhaps TRBD1 as D (5 bases). V was clipped by 4 bases and J by 8 bases, with 24 bases between them. The CDR3 is made up of 16 amino acids. CDR1 is SGDLS, CDR2 YYNGEE, per germline. The CDR3 sequence: CASSPQTRGVQDGYTF. CDR3 DNA: TGTGCCAGCAGCCCTCAAACCCGGGGGGTCCAGGACGGCTACACCTTC.

The chain carries TRBV14 and TRBJ1-1, with D possibly matching TRBD1 (6 bases). Looked up from germline, CDR1 is SGHDN and CDR2 is FVKESK. V was shortened by 1 base and J by 0 bases, with 18 bases between the two germline ends. This CDR3 contains 18 residues. The CDR3 here is CASSQGGTGNPMNTEAFF. The CDR3 coding sequence is TGTGCCAGCAGCCAAGGGGGCACAGGGAACCCGATGAACACTGAAGCTTTCTTT.

This clone has more than one count but fewer than ten. This chain uses TRBV19 with TRBJ2-3; D uncertain. Trimming took off 3 bases at V and 2 bases at J, with 6 bases between the two ends. This CDR3 is built from 13 residues. Germline values: CDR1 LNHDA, CDR2 SQIVND (reference sequence). The CDR3 loop is CASSMSLTDTQYF. The CDR3, as DNA: TGTGCCAGTAGTATGAGTCTCACAGATACGCAGTATTTT.

The chain has TRBV6-5 and TRBJ2-5; unclear D gene. The germline V and J ends were trimmed by 2 bases and 0 bases, with 1 base remaining between them. The CDR3 runs to 12 residues. The V gene's germline CDR1 is MNHEY and CDR2 SVGAGI. The DNA for the CDR3 is TGTGCCAGCAGTTACAACCAAGAGACCCAGTACTTC. Amino acids: CASSYNQETQYF.

The J gene is TRBJ2-1, the V gene TRBV4-2, with 12 bases matching TRBD2. CDR1 is LGHNA, CDR2 YNFKEQ, per germline. The CDR3 length is 15 residues. The trim removed 3 bases at V and 4 bases at J, leaving 1 base unmatched. CDR3 in DNA: TGTGCCAGCAGCCAGCTAGCGGGAGGGTACAATGAGCAGTTCTTC. It is translated as CASSQLAGGYNEQFF.

The rearrangement joins TRBV5-1 to TRBJ2-7; 13 bases align to TRBD2. Germline V gene data show CDR1 as SGHRS and CDR2 as YFSETQ. The CDR3 is 17 residues long. V lost 3 bases to trimming and J lost 2 bases; unmatched junction nucleotides: 8. The CDR3 region is CASSSPTTSGGAYEQYF. The CDR3 bases are TGCGCCAGCAGCTCACCCACCACTAGCGGGGGGGCCTACGAGCAGTACTTC.

The chain couples TRBV7-2 to TRBJ2-1, with no clear D. Trimming left V 5 bases short and J 8 bases short, with 7 bases between. CDR3 length: 11 amino acids. Germline CDR1 reads SGHTA; CDR2 reads FQGNSA. The CDR3 reads CASSRSYEQFF. The CDR3 DNA is TGTGCCAGCAGCCGTAGTTATGAGCAGTTCTTC.

This clone was counted only a few times. The J gene is TRBJ1-1, the V gene TRBV11-2; D remains unclear. V was pared by 4 bases and J by 0 bases, with 9 bases between. Germline V lookup: CDR1 SGHAT, CDR2 FQNNGV. The CDR3 length is 14 residues. CDR3 in DNA: TGTGCCAGCAGCTATAGGTCTATGAACACTGAAGCTTTCTTT. Protein sequence: CASSYRSMNTEAFF.

This chain links TRBV3-1 (or the pseudogene TRBV3-2) with TRBJ2-1; 9 nucleotides line up with TRBD2. Per the germline V gene, CDR1 is LGHDT and CDR2 is YNNKEL (reference sequence). J lost 14 bases, V lost 1 base, and 12 bases had no gene match. The CDR3 spans 15 residues. CDR3 sequence: CASSQGYYPGTSKFF. CDR3 bases: TGTGCCAGCAGCCAAGGGTACTACCCCGGGACTAGCAAGTTCTTC.

This clone was seen only a few times. The chain combines TRBV27 with TRBJ1-5; TRBD1 aligns across 7 bases. Germline values: CDR1 MNHEY, CDR2 SMNVEV (reference sequence). This CDR3 comprises 14 residues. Trimming took 8 bases from V and 5 from J; bases not matched to a gene: 9. The CDR3 here is CASRDSGSHQPQHF. The CDR3 DNA reads TGTGCCAGCCGGGACAGTGGTAGTCATCAGCCCCAGCATTTT.